Each of the 4 T cell receptor beta chains below was sequenced from the same sample in a study of blood T cell repertoires in COVID-19. Clones were read by immunoSEQ multiplex PCR, and TCRdb kept only the in-frame ones, dropping some. The repertoire consists of approximately 80,000 clones, with 88% occurring once and the leading ten covering approximately 9.7%. The sample comprised peripheral blood. The receptors derive from a human donor in a cohort sampled during active COVID-19.

This clone was seen a few times. The chain couples TRBV9 to TRBJ2-1; D perhaps matches TRBD1 (5 bases). This CDR3 is built from 13 residues. Germline-derived CDR1 and CDR2 are SGDLS and YYNGEE. V dropped 0 bases and J dropped 9 bases, with 10 bases sitting between them. CDR3 coding DNA: TGTGCCAGCAGCGTAGCAGTTCAGGGTGAGCAGTTCTTC. It yields the protein CASSVAVQGEQFF.

The gene calls are TRBV27 and TRBJ2-5, with 8 bases fitting TRBD1. Germline loops: CDR1 MNHEY, CDR2 SMNVEV (reference sequence). V lost 6 bases and J lost 4; bases outside the gene matches: 13. The CDR3 sequence is 16 residues long. This CDR3 reads CASRRGQGSFTETQYF. In DNA form, the CDR3 reads TGTGCCAGCAGACGAGGACAGGGATCCTTCACAGAGACCCAGTACTTC.

The chain carries TRBV29-1 and TRBJ1-4; TRBD1 aligns across 7 bases. This CDR3 comprises 13 residues. V dropped 6 bases and J dropped 4; count of bases not matched to a gene: 5. Germline assignment: CDR1 SQVTM and CDR2 ANQGSEA. This CDR3 reads CSVGTVINEKLFF. DNA for the CDR3: TGCAGCGTGGGGACAGTTATTAATGAAAAACTGTTTTTT.

V gene TRBV10-3 combines with J gene TRBJ1-4, with 9 bases that match TRBD1. Germline loops: CDR1 ENHRY, CDR2 SYGVKD. CDR3 length equals 14 residues. V gave up 4 bases and J gave up 6 bases; unmatched junction bases: 3. The CDR3 DNA is TGTGCCATCAGTGCGGGACAGGGAGATGAAAAACTGTTTTTT. Amino acids: CAISAGQGDEKLFF.